This entry lists 26 T cell receptor beta chains sequenced from one sample in a study of beta chain features in type 1 diabetes. Study-wide results and limits: People with Type 1 diabetes carried modestly yet significantly shorter TCRB CDR3s in all four CD4+ subsets.

cDNA synthesis used the whole RNA isolate, giving expressed TCRB sequences. The repertoire was sequenced with immunoSEQ multiplex PCR; TCRdb's copy has only in-frame clones and lacks some. Among approximately 250,000 clones listed, around 24% were seen once. What these receptors recognize is not known. Source material: naive CD4+ T cells from blood. These receptors all stem from a woman under 40 with type 1 diabetes.

The genes are TRBV7-9 and TRBJ2-3; D possibly corresponds to TRBD1 (5 bases). Looked up from germline, CDR1 is SEHNR and CDR2 is FQNEAQ (reference sequence). The CDR3 is 14 residues long. V was cut by 5 bases and J by 0 bases, with 9 bases left in between. The CDR3 coding sequence is TGTGCCAGCAGCAACAGACAGAGCACAGATACGCAGTATTTT. Protein: CASSNRQSTDTQYF. The complete variable domain, with remaining parts taken from reference TRBV7-9 and TRBJ2-3, reads DTGVSQNPRHKITKRGQNVTFRCDPISEHNRLYWYRQTLGQGPEFLTYFQNEAQLEKSRLLSDRFSAERPKGSFSTLEIQRTEQGDSAMYLCASSNRQSTDTQYFGPGTRLTVL.

This clone was recorded a few times. The chain carries TRBV7-3 and TRBJ2-2; no reliable D call. Germline lookup yields CDR1 SGHTA and CDR2 FQGTGA. With 2 bases removed from V and 3 bases from J, the gap between germline ends came to 7 bases. This CDR3 spans 14 amino acids. The CDR3 loop reads CASSLSSDTGELFF. The CDR3, as DNA: TGTGCCAGCAGCTTATCCTCGGACACCGGGGAGCTGTTTTTT. Complete variable domain (other parts from reference TRBV7-3 and TRBJ2-2): GAGVSQTPSNKVTEKGKYVELRCDPISGHTALYWYRQSLGQGPEFLIYFQGTGAADDSGLPNDRFFAVRPEGSVSTLKIQRTERGDSAVYLCASSLSSDTGELFFGEGSRLTVL.

This chain connects TRBV28 to TRBJ2-1; 8 bases align to TRBD2. In germline, CDR1 is MDHEN, CDR2 SYDVKM. This CDR3 is built from 12 residues. J lost 13 bases, V lost 8 bases, and 10 bases had no gene match. The CDR3 is CASGISGMKQFF. In nucleotides, the CDR3 is TGTGCCAGCGGTATTAGCGGGATGAAACAGTTCTTC.

This clone has a handful of counts. V usage is TRBV29-1 and J usage is TRBJ1-1, with D perhaps TRBD1 (6 bases). The CDR3 consists of 13 residues. V lost 6 bases and J 1 base, leaving 12 bases between the germline ends. Germline V gene lookup returns CDR1 SQVTM and CDR2 ANQGSEA. CDR3 DNA: TGCAGCGTGCTGGGACAAACGAACACTGAAGCTTTCTTT. Encoded protein: CSVLGQTNTEAFF.

The rearrangement links TRBV7-9 to TRBJ2-1; D is possibly TRBD1 (6 bases). Germline CDR1 reads SEHNR; CDR2 reads FQNEAQ (reference sequence). V was clipped by 6 bases and J by 5 bases, with 26 bases between them. This CDR3 comprises 18 residues. CDR3 bases: TGTGCCAGCAGAACTTCACAGGGACCAACCTCGGGTGACAATGAGCAGTTCTTC. Encoded protein: CASRTSQGPTSGDNEQFF.

The V gene is TRBV10-3, the J gene TRBJ2-1; possible D gene TRBD1, 5 bases. The V gene's germline CDR1 is ENHRY and CDR2 SYGVKD. This CDR3 has 15 residues. Trimming cost V 7 bases and J 0 bases, with 13 bases left between them. The CDR3 DNA reads as TGTGCCATCAAATCGGACATGAGCTCCTACAATGAGCAGTTCTTC. The encoded protein is CAIKSDMSSYNEQFF.

Remarks on this clone: The sample carries other DNA sequences with the same CDR3. The J gene is TRBJ1-1, the V gene TRBV29-1; possibly TRBD1 for D (6 bases). Germline assignment: CDR1 SQVTM and CDR2 ANQGSEA. Trimming shortened V by 6 bases and J by 0 bases, and 11 bases separated the two germline ends. This CDR3 contains 13 residues. The CDR3 is CSVAGVLNTEAFF. The CDR3 DNA reads TGCAGCGTCGCAGGGGTCTTGAACACTGAAGCTTTCTTT. The full variable domain, in which reference TRBV29-1 and TRBJ1-1 provide the parts outside the CDR3, is SAVISQKPSRDICQRGTSLTIQCQVDSQVTMMFWYRQQPGQSLTLIATANQGSEATYESGFVIDKFPISRPNLTFSTLTVSNMSPEDSSIYLCSVAGVLNTEAFFGQGTRLTVV.

In this sample, this clone turned up a few times. This chain connects TRBV6-4 to TRBJ2-7, with 8 bases fitting TRBD1. The ends lost 0 bases at V and 1 base at J; junction bases unmatched: 2. The germline V gene has CDR1 MRHNA and CDR2 SNTAGT. The CDR3 totals 15 residues. CDR3 loop: CASSDSTGGSYEQYF. In nucleotides, the CDR3 is TGTGCCAGCAGTGACTCAACAGGGGGTTCCTACGAGCAGTACTTC.

This clone was detected only once. V gene TRBV19 combines with J gene TRBJ2-5; 11 bases map to TRBD1. The germline V gene encodes CDR1 LNHDA and CDR2 SQIVND (reference sequence). The CDR3 sequence is 15 residues long. V lost 5 bases, J lost 4 bases, and 6 bases stayed unmatched. The CDR3 here is CASSPWTGGAETQYF. The CDR3 DNA reads as TGTGCCAGTAGTCCGTGGACAGGGGGCGCAGAGACCCAGTACTTC.

V and J are TRBV29-1 and TRBJ2-7; 7 bases align to TRBD1. The CDR3 has 13 residues. V dropped 7 bases and J dropped 1; count of bases not matched to a gene: 7. In germline, CDR1 is SQVTM, CDR2 ANQGSEA. The CDR3 nucleotides are TGCAGCGCCGTGGACAGGCTATCCTACGAGCAGTACTTC. As protein: CSAVDRLSYEQYF.

The rearrangement joins TRBV30 to TRBJ2-7; TRBD2 matches 10 bases. This CDR3 comprises 18 residues. V lost 2 bases to trimming and J lost 0 bases; unmatched junction nucleotides: 13. Germline V gives CDR1 GTSNPN, CDR2 SVGIG (reference sequence). In DNA form, the CDR3 reads TGTGCCTGGAGTCTCCTAGTAGCGGGAGGCTTCAGCTCCTACGAGCAGTACTTC. Translating it yields CAWSLLVAGGFSSYEQYF.

V and J are TRBV30 and TRBJ2-1, with D perhaps matching TRBD1 (5 bases). The CDR3 is made up of 12 amino acids. Germline loops: CDR1 GTSNPN, CDR2 SVGIG (reference sequence). Trimming cost V 0 bases and J 15 bases, with 15 bases left between them. CDR3 residues: CAWSVTQGMRFF. The CDR3 DNA is TGTGCCTGGAGTGTAACCCAGGGAATGCGGTTCTTC.

This clone was seen a single time. V usage is TRBV6-1 and J usage is TRBJ2-7, with D unresolved. The germline V gene has CDR1 MNHNS and CDR2 SASEGT. The CDR3 is 13 residues long. The V gene lost 6 bases and the J gene lost 0 bases, with 9 bases spanning the gap. DNA of the CDR3: TGTGCCAGCAGATCACGAGACTCCTACGAGCAGTACTTC. Protein: CASRSRDSYEQYF.

This clone was found a few times. This chain uses TRBV30 with TRBJ1-5, with a tentative D call TRBD1 (6 bases). V shed 2 bases and J shed 4 bases, with 9 bases lying between them. Germline V gene sequence: CDR1 GTSNPN, CDR2 SVGIG (reference sequence). The CDR3 has 13 residues. CDR3 bases: TGTGCCTGGAGTTATACAGGGAATCAGCCCCAGCATTTT. It yields the protein CAWSYTGNQPQHF.

This clone appeared a few times. Germline is not matched at one junction end, which may reflect a read error. The J gene is TRBJ2-1, the V gene TRBV7-7, with 9 bases lining up with TRBD1. The CDR3 covers 15 residues. CDR1 SSHAT and CDR2 FNYEAQ come from the germline V gene (reference sequence). CDR3 residues: CASSLGQGSYNEQFF. Here the CDR3 DNA reads TGTGCTAGCAGCCTAGGACAGGGGTCCTACAATGAGCAGTTCTTC.

This clone was detected a few times. The chain combines TRBV28 with TRBJ2-5; the D gene is possibly TRBD2 (5 bases). The ends were cut back, 5 bases at V and 3 bases at J, with 16 bases in the middle. Germline CDR1 reads MDHEN; CDR2 reads SYDVKM. CDR3 length: 15 residues. The CDR3 DNA is TGTGCCAGCAGTGTCCCCGGACTGGCGGAAGAGACCCAGTACTTC. This sequence encodes CASSVPGLAEETQYF.

This clone has only a few counts. The rearrangement joins TRBV28 to TRBJ2-4; the D gene is possibly TRBD1 (5 bases). CDR3 length equals 15 residues. The germline V and J ends were trimmed by 9 bases and 0 bases, with 15 bases remaining between them. The germline gives CDR1 MDHEN, CDR2 SYDVKM. CDR3 sequence: CASVQATLAKNIQYF. CDR3 sequence (DNA): TGTGCCAGTGTACAGGCGACTTTAGCCAAAAACATTCAGTACTTC.

This clone appeared a few times. The chain couples TRBV18 to TRBJ2-7; 9 bases align to TRBD2. The CDR3 covers 16 residues. Germline V gene data show CDR1 as KGHSH and CDR2 as LQKENI. Unmatched junction bases numbered 11, after V lost 4 bases and J lost 4 bases. The CDR3 loop is CASSLSTGLAGYEQYF. The CDR3 bases are TGTGCCAGCTCACTTAGTACGGGACTAGCTGGTTACGAGCAGTACTTC.

This clone showed up just once. This chain uses TRBV7-2 with TRBJ2-1; a possible D gene is TRBD2 (5 bases). This CDR3 is built from 15 residues. Trimming cost V 1 base and J 7 bases, with 14 bases left between them. Germline V lookup: CDR1 SGHTA, CDR2 FQGNSA. The CDR3 DNA sequence: TGTGCCAGCAGCTTAGATATGGCTAGCAGGAATGAGCAGTTCTTC. Amino acids: CASSLDMASRNEQFF. The full variable domain, with the rest looked up from reference TRBV7-2 and TRBJ2-1, is GAGVSQSPSNKVTEKGKDVELRCDPISGHTALYWYRQSLGQGLEFLIYFQGNSAPDKSGLPSDRFSAERTGGSVSTLTIQRTQQEDSAVYLCASSLDMASRNEQFFGPGTRLTVL.

The rearrangement uses TRBV29-1 and TRBJ2-7; D might be TRBD1 (7 bases). Per the germline V gene, CDR1 is SQVTM and CDR2 is ANQGSEA. Trimming cost V 3 bases and J 4 bases, with 19 bases left between them. This CDR3 has 15 amino acids. Here the CDR3 DNA reads TGCAGCGTTGATCGACAGGGCTTAGGGAGGTACGAGCAGTACTTC. It yields the protein CSVDRQGLGRYEQYF.

This clone showed up just a few times. The rearrangement joins TRBV15 to TRBJ1-1, with D possibly being TRBD1 (5 bases). Trimming stripped 4 bases from V and 0 bases from J, with 12 bases between. CDR3 length equals 15 residues. The germline V gene encodes CDR1 LNHNV and CDR2 YYDKDF (reference sequence). The CDR3 bases are TGTGCCACCAGCACCGACAGACAGCTGAACACTGAAGCTTTCTTT. This translates into CATSTDRQLNTEAFF.

This clone was picked up a small number of times. V usage is TRBV6-5 and J usage is TRBJ1-2, with D perhaps TRBD1 (5 bases). This CDR3 region has 15 residues. Germline values: CDR1 MNHEY, CDR2 SVGAGI. V was clipped by 0 bases and J by 7 bases, with 15 bases between them. The CDR3 loop is CASSYSSRGPVGYTF. DNA of the CDR3: TGTGCCAGCAGTTACTCGAGTAGGGGTCCTGTTGGCTACACCTTC.

This clone was counted a few times. CDR3 nucleotide sequence: TGTGCCAGCAGCTCCGACAGGGCTGAGCAGTTCTTC. Translating gives CASSSDRAEQFF. This sequence joins TRBV11-2 and TRBJ2-1, with 7 bases identical to TRBD1. Per the germline V gene, CDR1 is SGHAT and CDR2 is FQNNGV. This CDR3 has 12 residues. The V segment lost 4 bases and the J segment 9 bases; nucleotides outside the gene matches: 3.

The V gene is TRBV7-9, the J gene TRBJ2-5; TRBD1 aligns across 8 bases. From germline, CDR1 is SEHNR and CDR2 FQNEAQ (reference sequence). V was clipped by 10 bases and J by 4 bases; unmatched bases: 17. The CDR3 is made up of 16 amino acids. In DNA, the CDR3 is TGTGCCATACGGCGTAGTTTCGGACAGGGCGGAGAGACCCAGTACTTC. Protein: CAIRRSFGQGGETQYF.

This clone came up a few times. The chain is built from TRBV30 and TRBJ2-7; 8 bases align to TRBD2. V dropped 2 bases and J dropped 0; count of bases not matched to a gene: 9. This CDR3 contains 16 residues. Germline V gives CDR1 GTSNPN, CDR2 SVGIG (reference sequence). CDR3 protein: CAWSKQLAVSSYEQYF. The CDR3 DNA reads TGTGCCTGGAGTAAACAACTAGCGGTGAGCTCCTACGAGCAGTACTTC.

There are a few counts of this clone. This chain connects TRBV9 to TRBJ2-6; D may be TRBD2 (5 bases). V shed 0 bases and J shed 2 bases, with 9 bases lying between them. In germline, CDR1 is SGDLS, CDR2 YYNGEE. This CDR3 spans 16 amino acids. CDR3 residues: CASSVDGNPGANVLTF. In DNA form, the CDR3 reads TGTGCCAGCAGCGTAGACGGGAACCCTGGGGCCAACGTCCTGACTTTC.